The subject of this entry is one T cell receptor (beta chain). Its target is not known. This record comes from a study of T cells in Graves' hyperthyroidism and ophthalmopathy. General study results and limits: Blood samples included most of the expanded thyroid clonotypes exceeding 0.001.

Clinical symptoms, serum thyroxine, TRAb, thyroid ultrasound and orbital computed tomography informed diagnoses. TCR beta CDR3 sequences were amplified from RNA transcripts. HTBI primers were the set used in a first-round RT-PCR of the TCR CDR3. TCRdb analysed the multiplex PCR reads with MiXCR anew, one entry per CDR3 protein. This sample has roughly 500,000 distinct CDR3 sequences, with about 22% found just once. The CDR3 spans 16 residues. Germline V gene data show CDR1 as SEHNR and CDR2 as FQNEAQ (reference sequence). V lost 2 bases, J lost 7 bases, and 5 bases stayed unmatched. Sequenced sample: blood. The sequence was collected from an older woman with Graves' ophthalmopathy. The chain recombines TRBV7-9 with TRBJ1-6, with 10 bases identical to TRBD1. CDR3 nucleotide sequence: TGTGCCAGCAGCTTACCTTCGGGACAGGGGAATTCACCCCTCCACTTT. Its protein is CASSLPSGQGNSPLHF.